This T cell receptor beta chain comes out of a study of blood T cell repertoires in COVID-19. The overall study: The United States, Italy and Spain provided the acute and convalescent COVID-19 samples.

The data were produced by immunoSEQ multiplex PCR, yet TCRdb's version contains in-frame clones alone and is incomplete. In the table there are around 77,000 clones, 75% to 95% of which are singletons. The CDR3 runs 11 residues. CDR1 and CDR2 from the germline V gene are DFQATT and SNEGSKA (reference sequence). The ends were cut back, 6 bases at V and 10 bases at J, with 13 bases in the middle. The specimen was peripheral blood. The chain combines TRBV20-1 with TRBJ2-1; D remains ambiguous. This sequence was found in a woman aged 55-70 years with active COVID-19. This chain's CDR3 is CSASERWEQFF. The DNA for the CDR3 is TGCAGTGCCTCAGAGCGCTGGGAGCAGTTCTTC.